Listed below are T cell receptor beta chains from one sample, sequenced in a study of cytomegalovirus exposure and HLA in healthy donors. Clones were sequenced by immunoSEQ multiplex PCR, and TCRdb holds only the in-frame ones, with some missing. Counted here are 200,000 to 250,000 clones, 83% occurring once; the ten biggest clones make up 5.5% to 7%. What was sequenced was PBMCs. The receptors stem from a woman aged 18-30 years in good health and CMV-seronegative. CDR3s include the opening cysteine and the closing phenylalanine or tryptophan.

V,CDR3
TRBV2,CASSGQGWSDTEAFF
TRBV27,CASSILAGASYEQYF
TRBV6-5,CASRIRRGTDTQYF
TRBV7-8,CASSLEGGSNEKLFF
TRBV7-9,CASSLGAGAIEQPQHF
TRBV2,CASRSSGVEQYF
TRBV10-3,CAISARDRGSNEQFF
TRBV5-6,CASSFQGYNQPQHF
TRBV30,CAWSTTYEQYF
TRBV27,CASSLVGREGMNTEAFF
TRBV2,CASRRDQYPNTIYF
TRBV27,CASEDGETQYF
TRBV18,CASSRRTDEAFF
TRBV30,CAWSVARAAFF
TRBV28,CASSWWASRQYSNQPQHF
TRBV15,CATSRSGTVFRDTQYF
TRBV5-1,CASGLAGGYEQYF
TRBV19,CASTPPVVGPYNEQFF
TRBV5-5,CASSPGTPAFF
TRBV29-1,CSAVFDTQYF
TRBV7-9,CASGPRPYEQYF
TRBV6-1,CALQGESYEQYF
TRBV6-1,CASSKDRNQPQHF
TRBV27,CASSATTDRVDYGYTF
TRBV19,CASSGDNPFNEKLFF